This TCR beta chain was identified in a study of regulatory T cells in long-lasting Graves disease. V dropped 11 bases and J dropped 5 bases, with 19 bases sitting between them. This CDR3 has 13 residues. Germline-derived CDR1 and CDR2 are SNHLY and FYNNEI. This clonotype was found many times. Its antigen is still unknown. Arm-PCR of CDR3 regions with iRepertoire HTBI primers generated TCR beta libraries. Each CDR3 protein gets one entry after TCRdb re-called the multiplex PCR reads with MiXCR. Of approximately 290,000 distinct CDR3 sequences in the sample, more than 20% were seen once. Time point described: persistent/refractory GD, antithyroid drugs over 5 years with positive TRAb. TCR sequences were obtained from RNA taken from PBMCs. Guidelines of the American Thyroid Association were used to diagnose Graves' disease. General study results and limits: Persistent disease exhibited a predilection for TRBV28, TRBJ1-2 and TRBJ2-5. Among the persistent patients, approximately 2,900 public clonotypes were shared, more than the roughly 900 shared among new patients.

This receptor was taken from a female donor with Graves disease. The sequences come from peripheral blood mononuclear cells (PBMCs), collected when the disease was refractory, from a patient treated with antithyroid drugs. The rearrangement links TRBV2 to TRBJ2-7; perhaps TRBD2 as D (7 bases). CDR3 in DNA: TGTGCCTGGGGTGGGGGGGCGACGGACGAGCAGTACTTC. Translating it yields CAWGGGATDEQYF.